The sequence of this TCR beta chain was determined in a study of blood T cell repertoires in COVID-19. Study as a whole: T cells, B-cell-depleted T cells, or PBMCs supplied cDNA or gDNA.

Trimming took 0 bases from V and 9 from J; bases not matched to a gene: 7. This CDR3 has 15 amino acids. Per germline, CDR1 SGHTA and CDR2 FQGTGA. Profiled with immunoSEQ multiplex PCR; TCRdb holds only in-frame clones, not every one. The data hold more than 95,000 clones, with about nine tenths observed a single time. Material: peripheral blood. The chain combines TRBV7-3 with TRBJ2-3; 9 bases are shared with TRBD1. This receptor was obtained from a man aged 65-85 years who had recovered from COVID-19. DNA of the CDR3: TGTGCCAGCAGCTTAACGGGGGACAGGGTCGGAACGCAGTATTTT. It translates to CASSLTGDRVGTQYF.